Sequencing of this T cell receptor beta chain was carried out in a study of blood T cell repertoires in COVID-19. Germline loops: CDR1 SGHNT, CDR2 YENEEA. The V and J ends lost 6 bases and 3 bases respectively, with 9 bases between them. The CDR3 runs to 13 residues. Method: immunoSEQ multiplex PCR; TCRdb's copy keeps in-frame clones and lacks some. The sample has tens of thousands of clones; around 80% are singletons. This sequence joins TRBV11-3 and TRBJ2-1; D is ambiguous. This TCR was recovered from a man aged 30 to 45 with COVID-19, enrolled during active disease. The material sequenced was peripheral blood. CDR3: CASSYLGYNEQFF. The DNA of the CDR3 is TGTGCCAGCAGTTACCTAGGCTACAATGAGCAGTTCTTC.